What follows describes a single T cell receptor (beta chain). What it binds is unknown. The source of the sample is a study of blood T cells in healthy people across ages. With a J-beta primer mix and a sample-barcoded 5' primer, a second PCR ran about 7 to 12 cycles. All samples gave at least 3 million CDR3-containing paired-end reads. MiXCR was run by TCRdb on the 5' RACE reads, yielding one entry per CDR3 protein. Of 980,000 or so distinct CDR3 sequences listed, around 48% were seen once; the top ten hold over 10%. Each individual donor underwent a draw of roughly 10 milliliters of peripheral blood. No fewer than 7 million PBMCs went into each sample. V was clipped by 0 bases and J by 5 bases; unmatched bases: 9. CDR3 length equals 15 residues. Germline V gives CDR1 DFQATT, CDR2 SNEGSKA (reference sequence). Study findings and constraints: Unsorted PBMCs blocked a conclusive comparison of naive and antigen-experienced cells.

Sequenced sample: blood. The V gene is TRBV20-1, the J gene TRBJ2-5; 7 nucleotides agree with TRBD1. The sequence derives from a man aged 25 to 40 in good health. The CDR3 DNA reads TGCAGTGCTAGAGATTTGCACAGGGGATCGGAGACCCAGTACTTC. This codes for CSARDLHRGSETQYF.